What follows describes a single T cell receptor beta chain. Its cognate antigen has yet to be identified. It has no much larger one-base neighbor in the sample; base qualities were not kept. Patients with autoimmune disease history or receiving systemic immunosuppression were excluded from the trial. Peripheral blood for TCR sequencing was drawn from every dose cohort at baseline, at cycle 4 day 1 and at cycle 7 day 1. Samples were obtained from an open-label, multicenter, first-in-human phase I dose-escalation trial of ivuxolimab. Adults with locally advanced or metastatic head and neck squamous cell, hepatocellular, melanoma or renal cell carcinoma were enrolled in the trial. CD4+ and CD8+ T cells were sorted separately from peripheral blood before TCR sequencing. This sample is drawn from a study of OX40 agonist ivuxolimab in advanced cancers. For the wider study: Ivuxolimab was an agonistic, fully human IgG2 monoclonal antibody directed against OX40 (CD134), a costimulatory receptor. Intravenous ivuxolimab was administered to patients every 2 weeks at six dose levels: 0.01, 0.1, 0.3, 1.5, 3 and 10 mg/kg. Of the approximately 50 dose-escalation patients, hepatocellular carcinoma was present in approximately 20, melanoma in approximately 15, renal cell carcinoma in 9 and head and neck cancer in 9. The dose-escalation cohort was about 83% male with a mean age of approximately 60 years, ranging from roughly 23 to 85. Patients were allowed to have had prior anti-PD-1, anti-PD-L1 or anti-CTLA-4 therapy, and 40% to 45% of the dose-escalation patients had been treated with checkpoint inhibitors. Partial responses were achieved by three dose-escalation patients, of whom one had hepatocellular carcinoma and two had cutaneous melanoma. The purpose of peripheral TCRbeta sequencing was to test whether ivuxolimab changed TCR sequence diversity and led to clonal T-cell expansion. The paper reports the monotherapy dose-escalation portion (N of about 52 patients) of the phase I ivuxolimab trial. Overall study results and their limits: Low levels of normalized T-cell clonal expansion were also shown by some nonresponding patients. In partial responders in the 0.1-3.0 mg/kg groups, normalized peripheral clonal expansion was found to be among the lowest, especially among CD8+ T cells. At doses of 0.1 to 3.0 mg/kg, clonal expansion of both CD4+ and CD8+ T cells in blood was seen between baseline and week 6. On average, CD8+ T cells showed more expanded clones than CD4+ T cells after ivuxolimab. Which antigens the clonally expanded peripheral T cells were specific for was not determined.

To sequence the TCRbeta CDR3 region, genomic DNA was isolated from the sorted cells. TCRbeta CDR3 regions were sequenced using the immunoSEQ Assay. Imported from immuneACCESS, the table was reduced by TCRdb to in-frame sequences with V and J called. These copies leave out some clones; in studies compared against another copy, an unresolved V gene accounts for under half, and the cause of the remainder is not known. A total of about 37,000 clones appear in this sample, approximately 80% of them only once. The ten biggest clones cover roughly 20% of the sample. The sample here was CD4+ or CD8+ T cells sorted from blood, taken in a trial of the OX40 agonist ivuxolimab. The sequence derives from an adult with an advanced solid tumor such as melanoma, head and neck, liver or kidney cancer.

Here is the DNA: TGTGCCAGCAGTGAATTTCAGGGGGGCAATCAGCCCCAGCATTTT. The resulting protein is CASSEFQGGNQPQHF. In this chain, TRBV6-1 is recombined with TRBJ1-5, with 7 bases in between that match TRBD1. V ends up 2 bases short and J 2 bases short, with an unmatched junction base count of 3. The germline V gene yields MNHNS for CDR1 and SASEGT for CDR2. Inclusive of the bounding cysteine and phenylalanine, the CDR3 is 15 residues long. The DNA shown is the 45-base CDR3, in frame from base 1.